One sample yielded the 5 T cell receptor beta chains listed below, sequenced in a study of blood T cell repertoires in COVID-19. The protocol was immunoSEQ multiplex PCR, while the TCRdb copy is restricted to in-frame clones and leaves out a portion. This table holds some 500,000 clones, 70% to 90% found once. The sequenced sample was PBMCs or T cells enriched from blood (not recorded which). These receptors were taken from a woman aged 40 to 50 who had recovered from COVID-19.

The chain employs TRBV30 and TRBJ1-2, with 8 bases fitting TRBD1. The V gene's germline CDR1 is GTSNPN and CDR2 SVGIG (reference sequence). The CDR3 totals 13 residues. The V and J ends lost 3 bases and 14 bases, in that order; junction bases with no gene match: 14. The CDR3 nucleotides read TGTGCCTGGAGCGTAGGGCCCCCGGGACAGGTTACCTTC. Residues: CAWSVGPPGQVTF.

V usage is TRBV7-2 and J usage is TRBJ2-7; perhaps TRBD2 as D (5 bases). Germline V gene sequence: CDR1 SGHTA, CDR2 FQGNSA. Trimming left V 1 base short and J 2 bases short, with 9 bases between. The CDR3 spans 14 residues. The CDR3 is CASSLGGVTYEQYF. CDR3 sequence (DNA): TGTGCCAGCAGCTTAGGGGGAGTAACCTACGAGCAGTACTTC.

This chain connects TRBV10-3 to TRBJ1-5; D unresolved. Deletions cut 8 bases from V and 2 bases from J, with 10 bases between. CDR1 is ENHRY and CDR2 is SYGVKD in the germline V gene. The CDR3 sequence is 13 residues long. CDR3 protein: CAIGPEGNQPQHF. For the CDR3, the DNA is TGTGCCATCGGACCGGAGGGCAATCAGCCCCAGCATTTT.

The chain recombines TRBV6-5 with TRBJ1-6; D is perhaps TRBD1 (6 bases). The germline V gene encodes CDR1 MNHEY and CDR2 SVGAGI. Trimming removed 8 bases from V and 5 bases from J, with 10 bases in between. The CDR3 length is 13 residues. CDR3 loop: CASADRDNSPLHF. In nucleotides, the CDR3 is TGTGCCAGCGCGGACAGAGATAATTCACCCCTCCACTTT.

The chain couples TRBV15 to TRBJ1-2; D remains unclear. Trimming shortened V by 0 bases and J by 8 bases, and 16 bases separated the two germline ends. This CDR3 is 15 amino acids long. Germline CDR1 is LNHNV and CDR2 is YYDKDF (reference sequence). The CDR3 loop is CATSRDFGDYGGYTF. The CDR3 nucleotides are TGTGCCACCAGCAGAGATTTCGGGGATTATGGGGGCTACACCTTC. Drawing the rest from reference TRBV15 and TRBJ1-2, the complete variable domain is DAMVIQNPRYQVTQFGKPVTLSCSQTLNHNVMYWYQQKSSQAPKLLFHYYDKDFNNEADTPDNFQSRRPNTSFCFLDIRSPGLGDTAMYLCATSRDFGDYGGYTFGSGTRLTVV.